Sequencing of this TCR beta chain was carried out in a study of OX40 agonist ivuxolimab in advanced cancers. About the study as a whole: Ivuxolimab was an agonistic, fully human IgG2 monoclonal antibody directed against OX40 (CD134), a costimulatory receptor. Intravenous ivuxolimab was administered to patients every 2 weeks at six dose levels: 0.01, 0.1, 0.3, 1.5, 3 and 10 mg/kg. Among the 52 dose-escalation patients, roughly 20 had hepatocellular carcinoma, around 15 melanoma, 9 renal cell carcinoma and 9 head and neck cancer. In the dose-escalation cohort, approximately 80% of patients were male, and the mean age was around 60 years with a range of about 20 to 80. Prior anti-PD-1, anti-PD-L1 or anti-CTLA-4 therapy was permitted, and 40% of dose-escalation patients had received checkpoint inhibitors. Partial responses occurred in three dose-escalation patients, of whom one had hepatocellular carcinoma and two had cutaneous melanoma. The point of sequencing TCRbeta in the periphery was to test whether ivuxolimab changed TCR sequence diversity and drove clonal T-cell expansion. The monotherapy dose-escalation portion (N of about 50 patients) of the phase I ivuxolimab trial is reported in the paper. The full study reports these points: Low levels of normalized T-cell clonal expansion were also seen in some nonresponding patients. On average, CD8+ T cells showed more expanded clones than CD4+ T cells after ivuxolimab. Which antigens the clonally expanded peripheral T cells were specific for was not determined. At doses from 0.1 to 3.0 mg/kg, clonal expansion was seen in both CD4+ and CD8+ blood T cells between baseline and week 6. In partial responders in the 0.1-3.0 mg/kg groups, normalized peripheral clonal expansion was found to be among the lowest, especially among CD8+ T cells.

A remark on this clone: No antigen is known for it. No much larger clonotype is one base removed from it; base qualities were not supplied.

The trial excluded patients who had a history of autoimmune disease or were on systemic immunosuppression. Peripheral blood for TCR sequencing was collected from all dose cohorts at baseline, on cycle 4 day 1, and on cycle 7 day 1. The samples were taken from a phase I, first-in-human, multicenter, open-label dose-escalation trial of ivuxolimab. Adults with locally advanced or metastatic melanoma, renal cell, hepatocellular, or head and neck squamous cell carcinoma were enrolled in the trial. Before TCR sequencing, CD4+ T cells and CD8+ T cells were sorted from peripheral blood as separate populations. For sequencing of the TCRbeta CDR3 region, genomic DNA was extracted from the sorted cells. The immunoSEQ Assay was used to sequence the TCRbeta CDR3 regions. TCRdb obtained this table from immuneACCESS and retained in-frame rearrangements with V and J assigned. These tables miss some clones; where compared with another copy, unresolved V genes account for less than half of the shortfall, and the remainder is unexplained. Present in this sample are 55,000 to 80,000 clones, roughly nine tenths of which were seen just once. About 11% of the sample rests with the top ten.

The germline V gene (reference sequence) sets CDR1 to LNHNV and CDR2 to YYDKDF. Reading from cysteine to phenylalanine, the CDR3 counts 13 amino acids. Just the 39-base CDR3 DNA is kept, in frame starting at base 1. V has 8 bases trimmed and J has 6 bases trimmed; junction bases matching no gene number 6. The sample was CD4+ or CD8+ T cells sorted from blood, taken in a trial of the OX40 agonist ivuxolimab. This clonotype was obtained from an adult with an advanced solid tumor such as melanoma, head and neck, liver or kidney cancer. The sequence joins TRBV15 to TRBJ2-1; the junction holds 8 bases that match TRBD2. In nucleotides, the sequence is TGTGCCACCCGGGGACTAGTGGGCAATGAGCAGTTCTTC. Translation gives CATRGLVGNEQFF.